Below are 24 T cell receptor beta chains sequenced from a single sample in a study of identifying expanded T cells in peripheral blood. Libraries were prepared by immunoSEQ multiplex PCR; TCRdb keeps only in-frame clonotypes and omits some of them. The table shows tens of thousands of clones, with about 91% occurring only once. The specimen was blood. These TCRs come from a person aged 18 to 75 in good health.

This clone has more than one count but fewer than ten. The CDR3 nucleotides are TGTGCCAGCAGCTTTGACCCTACAGGGGACACTGAAGCTTTCTTT. The encoded protein is CASSFDPTGDTEAFF. The chain is built from TRBV9 and TRBJ1-1; 7 bases align to TRBD1. The CDR3 extends over 15 amino acids. Trimming removed 4 bases from V and 3 bases from J; junction bases left unmatched: 9. Germline assignment: CDR1 SGDLS and CDR2 YYNGEE. Using reference TRBV9 and TRBJ1-1 for the parts outside the CDR3, the full variable domain is DSGVTQTPKHLITATGQRVTLRCSPRSGDLSVYWYQQSLDQGLQFLIQYYNGEERAKGNILERFSAQQFPDLHSELNLSSLELGDSALYFCASSFDPTGDTEAFFGQGTRLTVV.

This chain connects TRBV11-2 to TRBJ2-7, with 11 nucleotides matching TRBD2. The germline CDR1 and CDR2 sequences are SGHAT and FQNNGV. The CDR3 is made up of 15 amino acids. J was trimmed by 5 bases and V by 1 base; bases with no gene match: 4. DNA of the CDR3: TGTGCCAGCAGCTTAGCTAGCGGGAGGTTCGACGAGCAGTACTTC. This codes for CASSLASGRFDEQYF.

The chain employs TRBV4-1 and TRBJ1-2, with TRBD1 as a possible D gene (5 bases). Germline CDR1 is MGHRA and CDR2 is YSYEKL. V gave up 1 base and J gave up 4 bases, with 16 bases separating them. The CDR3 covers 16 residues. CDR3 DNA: TGCGCCAGCAGCCAAGGACGCCAGGGATGGGTCTATGGCTACACCTTC. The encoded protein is CASSQGRQGWVYGYTF.

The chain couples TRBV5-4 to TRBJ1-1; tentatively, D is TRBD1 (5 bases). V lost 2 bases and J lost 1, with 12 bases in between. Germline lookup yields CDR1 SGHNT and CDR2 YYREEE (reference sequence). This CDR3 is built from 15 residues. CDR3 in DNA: TGTGCCAGCAGCTTAGGGCGACAGACGAACACTGAAGCTTTCTTT. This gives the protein CASSLGRQTNTEAFF. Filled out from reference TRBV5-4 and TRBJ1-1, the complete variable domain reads ETGVTQSPTHLIKTRGQQVTLRCSSQSGHNTVSWYQQALGQGPQFIFQYYREEENGRGNFPPRFSGLQFPNYSSELNVNALELDDSALYLCASSLGRQTNTEAFFGQGTRLTVV.

CDR3 in amino acids: CASSTRLAGEVTDTQYF. The CDR3 DNA sequence: TGTGCCAGCAGCACAAGACTAGCGGGAGAAGTCACAGATACGCAGTATTTT. The rearrangement joins TRBV27 to TRBJ2-3; 12 nucleotides line up with TRBD2. This CDR3 comprises 17 residues. Germline assignment: CDR1 MNHEY and CDR2 SMNVEV (reference sequence). The V segment lost 6 bases and the J segment 2 bases; nucleotides outside the gene matches: 9.

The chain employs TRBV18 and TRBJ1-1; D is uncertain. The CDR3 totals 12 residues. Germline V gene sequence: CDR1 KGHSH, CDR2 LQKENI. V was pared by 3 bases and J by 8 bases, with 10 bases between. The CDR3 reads CASSPDTVEAFF. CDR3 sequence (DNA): TGTGCCAGCTCACCGGATACAGTGGAAGCTTTCTTT.

The CDR3 region has the DNA TGTGCCAGCTCACCACCGGGACAGAGAGAGACCCAGTACTTC. It specifies CASSPPGQRETQYF. The V gene is TRBV18, the J gene TRBJ2-5, with 7 positions matching TRBD1. Germline lookup yields CDR1 KGHSH and CDR2 LQKENI. The CDR3 has 14 amino acids. V shed 0 bases, J shed 4 bases, and the junction held 2 bases outside the gene matches.

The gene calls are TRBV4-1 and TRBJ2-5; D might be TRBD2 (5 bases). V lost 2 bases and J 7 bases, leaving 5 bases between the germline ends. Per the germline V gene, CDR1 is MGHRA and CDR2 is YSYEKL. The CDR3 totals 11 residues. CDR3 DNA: TGCGCCAGCAGCCAACGGGGGACCCAGTACTTC. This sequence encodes CASSQRGTQYF.

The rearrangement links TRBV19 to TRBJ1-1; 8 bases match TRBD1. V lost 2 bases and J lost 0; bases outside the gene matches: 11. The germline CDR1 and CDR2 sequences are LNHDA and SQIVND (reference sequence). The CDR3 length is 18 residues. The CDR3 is CASSINQGQASMNTEAFF. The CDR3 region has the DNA TGTGCCAGTAGTATAAACCAGGGACAGGCAAGCATGAACACTGAAGCTTTCTTT.

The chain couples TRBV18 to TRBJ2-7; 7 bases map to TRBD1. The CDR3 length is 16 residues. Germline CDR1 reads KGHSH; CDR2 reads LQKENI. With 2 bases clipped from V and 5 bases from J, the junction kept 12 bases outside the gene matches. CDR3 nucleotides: TGTGCCAGCTCACCAGAGCGGCCAGGGGGTTCGAACGAGCAGTACTTC. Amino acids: CASSPERPGGSNEQYF.

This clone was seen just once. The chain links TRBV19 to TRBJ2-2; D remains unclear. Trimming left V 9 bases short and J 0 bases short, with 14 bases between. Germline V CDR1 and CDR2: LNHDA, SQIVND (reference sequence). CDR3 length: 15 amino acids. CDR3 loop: CASGWTVANTGELFF. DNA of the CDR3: TGTGCCAGCGGGTGGACGGTCGCGAACACCGGGGAGCTGTTTTTT.

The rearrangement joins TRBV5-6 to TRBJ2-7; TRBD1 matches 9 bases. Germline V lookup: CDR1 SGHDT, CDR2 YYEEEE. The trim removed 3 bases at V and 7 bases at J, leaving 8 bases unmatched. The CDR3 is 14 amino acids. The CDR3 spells CASSWGTGGLEQYF. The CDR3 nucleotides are TGTGCCAGCAGCTGGGGAACAGGGGGCTTGGAGCAGTACTTC.

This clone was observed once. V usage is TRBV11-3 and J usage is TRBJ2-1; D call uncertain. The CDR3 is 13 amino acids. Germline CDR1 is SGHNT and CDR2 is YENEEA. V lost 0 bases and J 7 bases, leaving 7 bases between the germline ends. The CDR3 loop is CASSLDWGNEQFF. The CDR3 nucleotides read TGTGCCAGCAGCTTAGATTGGGGAAATGAGCAGTTCTTC.

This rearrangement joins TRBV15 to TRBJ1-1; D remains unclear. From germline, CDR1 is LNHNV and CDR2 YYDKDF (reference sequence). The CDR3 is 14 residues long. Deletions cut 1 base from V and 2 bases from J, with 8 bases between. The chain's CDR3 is CATSRAYRNTEAFF. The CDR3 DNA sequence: TGTGCCACCAGCAGAGCCTACAGAAACACTGAAGCTTTCTTT.

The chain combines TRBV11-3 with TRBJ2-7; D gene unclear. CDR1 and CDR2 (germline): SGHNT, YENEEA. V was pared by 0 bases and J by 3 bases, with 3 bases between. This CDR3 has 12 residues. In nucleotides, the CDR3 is TGTGCCAGCAGCTTAGACAGCTACGAGCAGTACTTC. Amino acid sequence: CASSLDSYEQYF.

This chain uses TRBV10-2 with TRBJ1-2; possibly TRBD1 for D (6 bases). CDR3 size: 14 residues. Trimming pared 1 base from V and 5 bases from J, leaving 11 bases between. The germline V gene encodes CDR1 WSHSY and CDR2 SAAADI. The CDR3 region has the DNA TGCGCCAGCAGTGAGTATTACGGACAGTATGGCTACACCTTC. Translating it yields CASSEYYGQYGYTF.

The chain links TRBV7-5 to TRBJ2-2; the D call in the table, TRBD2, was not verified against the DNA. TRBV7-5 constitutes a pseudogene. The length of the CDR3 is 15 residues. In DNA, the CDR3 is TGTGTCAGAAGCACACTGGACTACTTCACCGGGGAGCTGTTTTTT. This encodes CVRSTLDYFTGELFF.

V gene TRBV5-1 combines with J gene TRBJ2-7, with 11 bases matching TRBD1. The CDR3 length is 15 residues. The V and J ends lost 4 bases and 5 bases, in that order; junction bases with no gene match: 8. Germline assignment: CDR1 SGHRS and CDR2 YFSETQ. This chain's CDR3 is CASSPGTGGRDEQYF. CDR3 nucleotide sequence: TGCGCCAGCAGCCCAGGGACAGGGGGAAGGGACGAGCAGTACTTC.

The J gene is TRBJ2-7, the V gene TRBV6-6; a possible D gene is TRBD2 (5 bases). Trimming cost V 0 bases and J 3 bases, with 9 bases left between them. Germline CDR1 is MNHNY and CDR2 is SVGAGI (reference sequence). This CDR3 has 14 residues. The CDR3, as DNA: TGTGCCAGCAGTTACTCTTCGGGGATCTACGAGCAGTACTTC. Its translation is CASSYSSGIYEQYF.

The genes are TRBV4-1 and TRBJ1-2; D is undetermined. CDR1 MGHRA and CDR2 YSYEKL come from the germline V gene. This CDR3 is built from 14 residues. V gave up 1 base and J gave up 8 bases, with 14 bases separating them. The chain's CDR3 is CASSQVSEDWGYTF. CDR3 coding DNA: TGCGCCAGCAGCCAAGTGTCGGAGGATTGGGGCTACACCTTC.

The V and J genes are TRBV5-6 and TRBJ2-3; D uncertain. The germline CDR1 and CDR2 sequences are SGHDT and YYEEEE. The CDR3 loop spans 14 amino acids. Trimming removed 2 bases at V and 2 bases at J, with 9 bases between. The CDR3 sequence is CASSFEGNTDTQYF. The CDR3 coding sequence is TGTGCCAGCAGCTTCGAAGGGAACACAGATACGCAGTATTTT.

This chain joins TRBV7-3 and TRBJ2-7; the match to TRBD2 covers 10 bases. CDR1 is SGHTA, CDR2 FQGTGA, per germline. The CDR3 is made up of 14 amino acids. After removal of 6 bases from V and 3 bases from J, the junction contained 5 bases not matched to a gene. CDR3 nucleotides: TGTGCCAGCAGTGGAGCGGGAGGGTACTACGAGCAGTACTTC. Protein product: CASSGAGGYYEQYF. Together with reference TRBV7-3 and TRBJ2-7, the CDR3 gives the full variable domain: GAGVSQTPSNKVTEKGKYVELRCDPISGHTALYWYRQSLGQGPEFLIYFQGTGAADDSGLPNDRFFAVRPEGSVSTLKIQRTERGDSAVYLCASSGAGGYYEQYFGPGTRLTVT.

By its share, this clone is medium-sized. CDR3 sequence (DNA): TGTGCCAGCAGTTGGTCTAACTATGGCTACACCTTC. Translation gives CASSWSNYGYTF. The V call is TRBV28, the J call TRBJ1-2; D is uncertain. Germline V gives CDR1 MDHEN, CDR2 SYDVKM. Trimming removed 4 bases from V and 0 bases from J, with 3 bases in between. This CDR3 is 12 amino acids long.

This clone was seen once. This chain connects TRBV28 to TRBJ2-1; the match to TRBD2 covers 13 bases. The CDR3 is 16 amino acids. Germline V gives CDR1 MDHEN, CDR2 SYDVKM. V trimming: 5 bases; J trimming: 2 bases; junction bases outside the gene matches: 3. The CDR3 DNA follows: TGTGCCAGCAGTGGCGGACTAGCGGGGGCCTACAATGAGCAGTTCTTC. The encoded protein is CASSGGLAGAYNEQFF.